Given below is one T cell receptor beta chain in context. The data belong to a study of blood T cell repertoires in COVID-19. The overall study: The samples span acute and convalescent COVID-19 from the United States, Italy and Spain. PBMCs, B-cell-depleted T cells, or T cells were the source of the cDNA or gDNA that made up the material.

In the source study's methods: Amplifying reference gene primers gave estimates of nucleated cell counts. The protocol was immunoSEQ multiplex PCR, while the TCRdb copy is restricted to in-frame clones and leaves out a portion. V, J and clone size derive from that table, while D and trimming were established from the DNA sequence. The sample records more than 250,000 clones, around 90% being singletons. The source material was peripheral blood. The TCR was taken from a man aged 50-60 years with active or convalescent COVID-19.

CDR3 sequence (DNA): TGTGCCTGGGACAGGGGTTCGTCTGAAGCTTTCTTT. This encodes CAWDRGSSEAFF. J is TRBJ1-1 and V is TRBV30; 8 nucleotides line up with TRBD1. Per the germline V gene, CDR1 is GTSNPN and CDR2 is SVGIG (reference sequence). The V gene end was trimmed by 5 bases and the J gene end by 6 bases; junction bases not matched to a gene: 5. This CDR3 is 12 amino acids long.